The 32 T cell receptor beta chains presented below share a single source sample, sequenced in a study of PD-1 blockade in classical Hodgkin lymphoma. Every patient experienced relapse after autologous stem cell transplantation, and brentuximab vedotin exposure varied. The table came from immunoSEQ multiplex PCR; TCRdb's copy has only in-frame clones and leaves some out. The sample holds tens of thousands of clones, roughly nine tenths seen once. The sample here was peripheral blood mononuclear cells (PBMCs), taken at baseline. These receptors were obtained from a human donor with classical Hodgkin lymphoma.

V gene TRBV20-1 combines with J gene TRBJ2-5; D gene uncertain. Trimming took 5 bases from V and 5 from J, leaving 9 bases between them. Per the germline V gene, CDR1 is DFQATT and CDR2 is SNEGSKA (reference sequence). CDR3 length: 11 residues. The CDR3 protein is CSAPSLETQYF. In nucleotides, the CDR3 is TGCAGTGCTCCCAGTCTGGAGACCCAGTACTTC.

The chain uses TRBV7-2 and TRBJ2-7, with D unclear. The germline V gene encodes CDR1 SGHTA and CDR2 FQGNSA. This CDR3 contains 16 residues. V lost 3 bases and J lost 2, with 17 bases in between. DNA of the CDR3: TGTGCCAGCAGCTTGGCCAATGTAGGCCGAACCTACGAGCAGTACTTC. Translated: CASSLANVGRTYEQYF.

The CDR3 is CASPRGSSYNEQFF. CDR3 DNA sequence: TGTGCCAGCCCCCGGGGGAGCTCCTACAATGAGCAGTTCTTC. The rearrangement links TRBV7-2 to TRBJ2-1; D is possibly TRBD2 (6 bases). V shed 8 bases and J shed 0 bases, with 11 bases lying between them. The length of the CDR3 is 14 residues. Per the germline V gene, CDR1 is SGHTA and CDR2 is FQGNSA.

In this sample, this clone turned up once. The chain combines TRBV28 with TRBJ2-2; TRBD1 is a possible D gene (6 bases). CDR3 length: 15 residues. The germline gives CDR1 MDHEN, CDR2 SYDVKM. V dropped 2 bases and J dropped 0 bases, with 7 bases sitting between them. The CDR3 nucleotides read TGTGCCAGCAGTTTAGGGGGCACGAACACCGGGGAGCTGTTTTTT. As protein: CASSLGGTNTGELFF.

This CDR3 is CASSLEGARSAGELFF. The DNA for the CDR3 is TGTGCCAGCAGCTTGGAGGGGGCGCGTTCGGCCGGGGAGCTGTTTTTT. This chain links TRBV5-4 with TRBJ2-2, with 7 nucleotides matching TRBD1. There are 16 residues in the CDR3. From germline, CDR1 is SGHNT and CDR2 YYREEE (reference sequence). J lost 6 bases, V lost 0 bases, and 8 bases had no gene match.

The chain carries TRBV4-2 and TRBJ2-1, with 12 bases identical to TRBD2. The ends lost 1 base at V and 8 bases at J; junction bases unmatched: 9. Germline V gives CDR1 LGHNA, CDR2 YNFKEQ. The CDR3 consists of 17 residues. The CDR3 region has the DNA TGTGCCAGCAGCCAAGGGCTAGCGGGAGGGGTAGTGGATGAGCAGTTCTTC. Its translation: CASSQGLAGGVVDEQFF.

The rearrangement links TRBV30 to TRBJ2-3; 10 positions match TRBD2. The germline CDR1 and CDR2 sequences are GTSNPN and SVGIG (reference sequence). The CDR3 consists of 14 residues. V lost 2 bases, J lost 6 bases, and 5 bases stayed unmatched. CDR3 protein: CAWSLAGALDTQYF. The DNA for the CDR3 is TGTGCCTGGAGTCTAGCGGGAGCGTTGGATACGCAGTATTTT.

The CDR3 here is CASSPRLPGQGSIYEQYF. CDR3 bases: TGTGCCAGCTCACCACGCCTTCCGGGACAGGGGTCTATCTACGAGCAGTACTTC. The rearrangement uses TRBV18 and TRBJ2-7, with 10 bases matching TRBD1. V dropped 1 base and J dropped 3; count of bases not matched to a gene: 12. CDR3 length: 18 amino acids. CDR1 is KGHSH and CDR2 is LQKENI in the germline V gene.

The chain employs TRBV11-2 and TRBJ2-6; tentative D call: TRBD1 (6 bases). This CDR3 contains 14 residues. V dropped 5 bases and J dropped 4 bases, with 9 bases sitting between them. Germline loops: CDR1 SGHAT, CDR2 FQNNGV. The CDR3 region is CASSTGNGANVLTF. The CDR3 DNA sequence: TGTGCCAGCAGCACAGGGAACGGGGCCAACGTCCTGACTTTC.

The genes are TRBV15 and TRBJ2-7, with 8 bases fitting TRBD2. V lost 3 bases to trimming and J lost 2 bases; unmatched junction nucleotides: 12. The CDR3 covers 17 residues. Germline V CDR1 and CDR2: LNHNV, YYDKDF (reference sequence). The CDR3 sequence is CATSSPTAGGPTYEQYF. In DNA form, the CDR3 reads TGTGCCACCAGCAGTCCCACGGCGGGAGGCCCGACCTACGAGCAGTACTTC.

The rearrangement uses TRBV30 and TRBJ1-3; D is unresolved. Deletions cut 2 bases from V and 0 bases from J, with 5 bases between. This CDR3 region has 13 residues. Germline CDR1 is GTSNPN and CDR2 is SVGIG (reference sequence). This CDR3 is CAWSSLSGNTIYF. The CDR3 DNA is TGTGCCTGGAGTAGCCTCTCTGGAAACACCATATATTTT.

This sequence joins TRBV30 and TRBJ1-6, with D perhaps TRBD1 (6 bases). Germline CDR1 GTSNPN, CDR2 SVGIG (reference sequence). This CDR3 spans 13 amino acids. V shed 0 bases and J shed 12 bases, with 12 bases lying between them. In DNA form, the CDR3 reads TGTGCCTGGAGTGTACAGGGAGACGGACCCCTCCACTTT. Its translation: CAWSVQGDGPLHF.

The gene calls are TRBV4-1 and TRBJ2-3; D is unresolved. V was cut by 1 base and J by 4 bases, with 3 bases left in between. The length of the CDR3 is 12 residues. Germline V lookup: CDR1 MGHRA, CDR2 YSYEKL. CDR3 amino acids: CASSQVADTQYF. CDR3 DNA: TGCGCCAGCAGCCAAGTCGCAGATACGCAGTATTTT.

V is TRBV27 and J is TRBJ1-2, with 9 bases identical to TRBD1. The V segment lost 5 bases and the J segment 6 bases; nucleotides outside the gene matches: 10. The CDR3 runs to 15 residues. Germline loops: CDR1 MNHEY, CDR2 SMNVEV (reference sequence). The CDR3 here is CASSLTGGAGNGYTF. CDR3 sequence (DNA): TGTGCCAGCAGTCTCACAGGGGGCGCTGGTAATGGCTACACCTTC.

The V and J genes are TRBV4-2 and TRBJ1-5; the D gene is possibly TRBD1 (6 bases). V dropped 0 bases and J dropped 6 bases, with 15 bases sitting between them. Germline assignment: CDR1 LGHNA and CDR2 YNFKEQ. The CDR3 sequence is 16 residues long. CDR3 protein: CASSQENGGHVQPQHF. The CDR3 DNA follows: TGTGCCAGCAGCCAAGAAAACGGGGGGCATGTTCAGCCCCAGCATTTT.

This chain connects TRBV6-4 to TRBJ1-2; D call uncertain. Trimming stripped 5 bases from V and 4 bases from J, with 8 bases between. The CDR3 is made up of 12 amino acids. Germline values: CDR1 MRHNA, CDR2 SNTAGT. Written as DNA, the CDR3 is TGTGCCAGCAGTCGTGATGGCTATGGCTACACCTTC. The encoded protein is CASSRDGYGYTF.

The V gene is TRBV7-9, the J gene TRBJ1-2; D not certain. The CDR3 contains 16 residues. V was cut by 8 bases and J by 2 bases, with 21 bases left in between. Germline V gives CDR1 SEHNR, CDR2 FQNEAQ (reference sequence). CDR3 residues: CASGSNYLRPNYGYTF. CDR3 nucleotide sequence: TGTGCCAGCGGTTCTAATTACCTGCGACCCAACTATGGCTACACCTTC.

The J gene is TRBJ2-5, the V gene TRBV5-6; TRBD2 agrees at 13 bases. The CDR3 totals 18 residues. Unmatched junction bases numbered 8, after V lost 3 bases and J lost 0 bases. Germline CDR1 and CDR2: SGHDT and YYEEEE. CDR3 sequence reads: CASSSIGTSGTNQETQYF. CDR3 nucleotides: TGTGCCAGCAGCTCTATCGGGACTAGCGGGACGAACCAAGAGACCCAGTACTTC.

As DNA, the CDR3 is TGCGCCACCCGAGGGGGTTCTGGAAACACCATATATTTT. Protein product: CATRGGSGNTIYF. The chain has TRBV10-1 and TRBJ1-3, with D possibly being TRBD1 (6 bases). CDR3 length: 13 residues. The germline CDR1 and CDR2 sequences are WNHNN and SYGVQD (reference sequence). Trimming removed 10 bases from V and 1 base from J, with 11 bases in between.

This chain's CDR3 is CASRRQGSADTQYF. In DNA form, the CDR3 reads TGTGCCAGCAGGCGACAAGGTTCGGCAGATACGCAGTATTTT. The chain carries TRBV28 and TRBJ2-3; D is undetermined. V lost 6 bases and J lost 4, with 14 bases in between. The CDR3 spans 14 residues. CDR1 MDHEN and CDR2 SYDVKM come from the germline V gene. The full variable domain, rest sourced from reference TRBV28 and TRBJ2-3, is DVKVTQSSRYLVKRTGEKVFLECVQDMDHENMFWYRQDPGLGLRLIYFSYDVKMKEKGDIPEGYSVSREKKERFSLILESASTNQTSMYLCASRRQGSADTQYFGPGTRLTVL.

This sequence joins TRBV5-6 and TRBJ2-1; maybe TRBD2 (5 bases). This CDR3 region has 17 residues. V was pared by 2 bases and J by 0 bases, with 15 bases between. Germline values: CDR1 SGHDT, CDR2 YYEEEE. CDR3 bases: TGTGCCAGCAGCTTACTAGACTTCCGGAGCTCCTACAATGAGCAGTTCTTC. As protein: CASSLLDFRSSYNEQFF.

The genes are TRBV2 and TRBJ2-1; 10 positions agree with TRBD1. J lost 9 bases, V lost 4 bases, and 3 bases had no gene match. The CDR3 has 13 amino acids. Per germline, CDR1 SNHLY and CDR2 FYNNEI. Here the CDR3 reads CASSAGTGAEQFF. The CDR3 DNA sequence: TGTGCCAGCAGTGCCGGGACAGGGGCTGAGCAGTTCTTC.

This rearrangement joins TRBV6-1 to TRBJ1-5; D ambiguous. Germline V gene sequence: CDR1 MNHNS, CDR2 SASEGT. The CDR3 spans 10 residues. V lost 8 bases and J 6 bases, leaving 5 bases between the germline ends. CDR3 residues: CASDRQPQHF. The CDR3 DNA is TGTGCCAGCGATCGTCAGCCCCAGCATTTT.

The chain is built from TRBV2 and TRBJ1-1; D uncertain. Germline loops: CDR1 SNHLY, CDR2 FYNNEI. V was clipped by 3 bases and J by 3 bases, with 11 bases between them. CDR3 length: 14 amino acids. The CDR3 DNA follows: TGTGCCAGCAGTGAGCAGCTCTCGGACACTGAAGCTTTCTTT. Its protein product is CASSEQLSDTEAFF.

V usage is TRBV2 and J usage is TRBJ2-7, with TRBD1 matching 7 bases. Germline assignment: CDR1 SNHLY and CDR2 FYNNEI. J gave up 4 bases and V 8 bases, and 11 bases lay outside the gene matches. The CDR3 contains 14 residues. DNA of the CDR3: TGTGCCAGCGTAAGGATTGACAGGGAGTACGAGCAGTACTTC. It codes for CASVRIDREYEQYF.

The chain has TRBV2 and TRBJ2-6, with no clear D. This CDR3 comprises 15 residues. Per the germline V gene, CDR1 is SNHLY and CDR2 is FYNNEI. V shed 6 bases and J shed 3 bases, with 12 bases lying between them. The CDR3 loop reads CASSGPRYGANVLTF. The CDR3 coding sequence is TGTGCCAGCAGCGGCCCCCGATATGGGGCCAACGTCCTGACTTTC.

The CDR3 reads CASNRQATNEKLFF. In DNA, the CDR3 is TGTGCCAGCAACAGGCAAGCAACTAATGAAAAACTGTTTTTT. The chain carries TRBV2 and TRBJ1-4; perhaps TRBD1 as D (5 bases). V lost 7 bases to trimming and J lost 0 bases, with 9 bases between them. The CDR3 runs to 14 residues. CDR1 and CDR2 (germline): SNHLY, FYNNEI.

V and J are TRBV29-1 and TRBJ2-5; tentatively, D is TRBD2 (6 bases). V lost 3 bases and J lost 4, with 18 bases in between. CDR3 length: 15 residues. Looked up from germline, CDR1 is SQVTM and CDR2 is ANQGSEA. The CDR3 spells CSVDPHFRRGETQYF. CDR3 nucleotides: TGCAGCGTTGATCCCCACTTTAGGAGGGGAGAGACCCAGTACTTC.

In its sample, this clone was seen a few times. This chain uses TRBV25-1 with TRBJ1-6; D ambiguous. This CDR3 is built from 12 residues. V lost 2 bases and J lost 10, with 6 bases in between. The germline V gene has CDR1 MGHDK and CDR2 SYGVNS. The CDR3 DNA reads as TGTGCCAGCAGTGAAAACCGGTCACCCCTCCACTTT. Translated: CASSENRSPLHF.

The chain couples TRBV7-6 to TRBJ2-3; no definite D call. Germline V gives CDR1 SGHVS, CDR2 FNYEAQ. The ends were cut back, 1 base at V and 6 bases at J, with 5 bases in the middle. This CDR3 has 12 residues. CDR3: CASSLERDTQYF. Here the CDR3 DNA reads TGTGCCAGCAGCTTAGAACGGGATACGCAGTATTTT.

V is TRBV28 and J is TRBJ1-2; D gene ambiguous. Looked up from germline, CDR1 is MDHEN and CDR2 is SYDVKM. V lost 4 bases and J lost 0, with 15 bases in between. The CDR3 is 16 amino acids. The CDR3 sequence is CASSYPLSRPNYGYTF. CDR3 sequence (DNA): TGTGCCAGCAGTTACCCTCTAAGCCGCCCTAACTATGGCTACACCTTC.

The rearrangement joins TRBV14 to TRBJ2-1; 7 bases map to TRBD2. Germline assignment: CDR1 SGHDN and CDR2 FVKESK. Trimming took 1 base from V and 8 from J; bases not matched to a gene: 17. This CDR3 is 18 amino acids long. The CDR3 region has the DNA TGTGCCAGCAGCCAAGGGGTGGGAGGTGTAGCGGGCCTCGATGAGCAGTTCTTC. Translation gives CASSQGVGGVAGLDEQFF.